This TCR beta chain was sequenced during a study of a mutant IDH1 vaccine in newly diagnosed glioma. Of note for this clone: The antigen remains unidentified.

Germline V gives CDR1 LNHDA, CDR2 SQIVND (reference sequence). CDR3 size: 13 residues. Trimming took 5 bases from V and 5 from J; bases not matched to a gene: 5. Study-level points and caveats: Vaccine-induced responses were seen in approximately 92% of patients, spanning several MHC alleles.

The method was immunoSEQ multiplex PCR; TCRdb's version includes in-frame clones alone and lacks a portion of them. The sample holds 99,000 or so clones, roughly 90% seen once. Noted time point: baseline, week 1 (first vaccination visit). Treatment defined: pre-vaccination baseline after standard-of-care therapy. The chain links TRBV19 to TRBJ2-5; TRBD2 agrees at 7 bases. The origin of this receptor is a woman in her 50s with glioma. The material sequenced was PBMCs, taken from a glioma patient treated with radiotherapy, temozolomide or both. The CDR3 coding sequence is TGTGCCAGTAGTTTCGGGGGGAGCGAGACCCAGTACTTC. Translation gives CASSFGGSETQYF.